This T cell receptor (beta chain) comes out of a study of shared T cell receptors in the human thymus. Per germline, CDR1 MRHNA and CDR2 SNTAGT. V shed 0 bases, J shed 6 bases, and the junction held 2 bases outside the gene matches. This CDR3 contains 15 residues. TCRdb's table, derived via immunoSEQ multiplex PCR, lists solely in-frame clones and lacks some. The profile shows 700,000 to 750,000 clones, 70% to 90% of them singletons. The data also belong to a second study, concerning human thymus T cells. That study adds: The donor group consisted of healthy Finnish infants who were having corrective surgery for congenital heart defects. The source of the thymus tissue was resections taken during corrective heart surgery. Apparent bias marked the V and J gene usage of thymic and blood repertoires. In unrelated individuals, thymic repertoires overlapped highly, according to related research.

The chain employs TRBV6-4 and TRBJ1-2; 12 bases are shared with TRBD1. The sample consisted of thymocytes. This TCR came from a girl in the first two years of life with a congenital heart defect. CDR3 sequence: CASSDSGTGGHGYTF. The CDR3, as DNA: TGTGCCAGCAGTGACTCGGGGACAGGGGGCCATGGCTACACCTTC.